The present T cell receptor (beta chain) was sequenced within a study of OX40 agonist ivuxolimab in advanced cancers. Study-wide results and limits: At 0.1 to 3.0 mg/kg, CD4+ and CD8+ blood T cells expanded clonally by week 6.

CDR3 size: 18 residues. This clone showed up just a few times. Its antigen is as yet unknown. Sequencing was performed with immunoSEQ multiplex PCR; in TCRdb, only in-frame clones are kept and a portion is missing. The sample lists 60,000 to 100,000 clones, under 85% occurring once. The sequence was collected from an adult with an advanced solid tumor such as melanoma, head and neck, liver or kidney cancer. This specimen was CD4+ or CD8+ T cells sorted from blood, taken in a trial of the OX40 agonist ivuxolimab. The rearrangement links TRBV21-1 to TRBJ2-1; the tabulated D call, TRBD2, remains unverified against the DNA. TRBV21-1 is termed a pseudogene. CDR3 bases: TGTGCCAGCAGCAAAGGGGGGACTAAGACAGGCTCCTACAATGAGCAGTTCTTC. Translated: CASSKGGTKTGSYNEQFF.